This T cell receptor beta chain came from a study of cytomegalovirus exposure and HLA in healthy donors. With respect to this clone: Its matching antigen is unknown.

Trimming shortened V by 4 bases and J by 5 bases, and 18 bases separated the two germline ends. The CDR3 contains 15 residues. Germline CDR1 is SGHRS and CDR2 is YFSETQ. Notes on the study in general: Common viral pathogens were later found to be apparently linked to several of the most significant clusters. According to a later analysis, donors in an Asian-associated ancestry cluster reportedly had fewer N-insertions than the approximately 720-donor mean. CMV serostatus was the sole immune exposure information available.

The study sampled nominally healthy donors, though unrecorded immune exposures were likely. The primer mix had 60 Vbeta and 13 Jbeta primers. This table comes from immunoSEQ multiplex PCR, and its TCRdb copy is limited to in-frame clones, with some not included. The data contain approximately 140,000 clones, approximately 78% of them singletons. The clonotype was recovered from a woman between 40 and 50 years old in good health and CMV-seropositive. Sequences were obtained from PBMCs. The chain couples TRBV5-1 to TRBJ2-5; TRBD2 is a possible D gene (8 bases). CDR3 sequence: CASSTTGTRKETQYF. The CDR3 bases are TGCGCCAGCAGCACGACAGGGACTAGGAAGGAGACCCAGTACTTC.